This T cell receptor (beta chain) is from a study of blood T cell repertoires in COVID-19. Looking at the study overall: PBMCs, B-cell-depleted T cells, or T cells were the source of the cDNA or gDNA that made up the material.

There are 14 residues in the CDR3. V lost 10 bases and J lost 7, with 17 bases in between. Germline assignment: CDR1 LNHDA and CDR2 SQIVND (reference sequence). In the authors' methods: Estimation of nucleated cell counts relied on the amplification of reference gene primers. The method was immunoSEQ multiplex PCR; TCRdb's version includes in-frame clones alone and lacks a portion of them. V, J and clone size were drawn from that table, and D and trimming were deduced from the DNA. The sample shows 100,000 to 150,000 clones, 60% to 80% of them seen only once. This clone has a handful of counts. Sequenced: peripheral blood. The TCR sequence derives from a man aged 55 to 70 with acute or convalescent COVID-19. The chain uses TRBV19 and TRBJ1-6, with a possible D match to TRBD1 (5 bases). CDR3: CATRGSSLNSPLHF. The CDR3 DNA sequence: TGTGCCACTCGGGGGTCCTCCTTAAATTCACCCCTCCACTTT.